Each of the 13 T cell receptor beta chains below was sequenced from the same sample in a study of shared clonotypes between healthy human individuals. The repertoire was sequenced with immunoSEQ multiplex PCR; TCRdb's copy has only in-frame clones and lacks some. Among hundreds of thousands of clones, about three quarters were seen once, and the ten largest hold roughly 2%. Sequencing was performed on memory CD4+ T cells sorted from blood. As to subset: CD45RA-negative fraction. These receptors came from a woman in her 30s in good health.

The rearrangement uses TRBV5-1 and TRBJ2-2; tentatively, D is TRBD1 or TRBD2 (6 bases each). The CDR3 covers 15 residues. V shed 5 bases and J shed 1 base, with 12 bases lying between them. Germline V gene lookup returns CDR1 SGHRS and CDR2 YFSETQ. The CDR3 region is CASRGGHMNTGELFF. The DNA for the CDR3 is TGCGCCAGCAGGGGGGGACACATGAACACCGGGGAGCTGTTTTTT.

This sequence joins TRBV6-1 and TRBJ2-3, with TRBD2 as a possible D gene (6 bases). The CDR3 extends over 12 amino acids. V lost 7 bases and J lost 5, with 10 bases in between. CDR1 and CDR2 (germline): MNHNS, SASEGT. The CDR3 coding sequence is TGTGCCAGCATCCCCGGGGGAGATACGCAGTATTTT. It is translated as CASIPGGDTQYF.

The J gene is TRBJ2-4, the V gene TRBV18; 8 bases match TRBD2. This CDR3 spans 15 amino acids. V shed 6 bases, J shed 3 bases, and the junction held 7 bases outside the gene matches. Germline CDR1 KGHSH, CDR2 LQKENI. Here the CDR3 DNA reads TGTGCCAGCTCCCCAGCGGGAGTGGACAAAAACATTCAGTACTTC. This translates into CASSPAGVDKNIQYF. Supplemented by reference TRBV18 and TRBJ2-4, the full variable domain reads NAGVMQNPRHLVRRRGQEARLRCSPMKGHSHVYWYRQLPEEGLKFMVYLQKENIIDESGMPKERFSAEFPKEGPSILRIQQVVRGDSAAYFCASSPAGVDKNIQYFGAGTRLSVL.

This clone occurred a few times. Other DNA sequences of this sample code for an identical CDR3. The CDR3 loop is CASKRVGETQYF. The CDR3 nucleotides read TGTGCCAGCAAAAGGGTGGGAGAGACCCAGTACTTC. This chain links TRBV7-9 with TRBJ2-5; D gene ambiguous. V lost 7 bases, J lost 4 bases, and 10 bases lay in between. The germline CDR1 and CDR2 sequences are SEHNR and FQNEAQ (reference sequence). The CDR3 spans 12 residues.

The genes are TRBV9 and TRBJ1-2, with 9 nucleotides matching TRBD1. This CDR3 spans 14 amino acids. Germline CDR1 and CDR2: SGDLS and YYNGEE. The junction had 4 bases not matched to a gene; V was cut back by 3 bases and J by 4 bases. The CDR3 DNA follows: TGTGCCAGCAGCGCTGACAGGGGGTTCTATGGCTACACCTTC. This gives the protein CASSADRGFYGYTF.

The chain combines TRBV28 with TRBJ1-5; a possible D gene is TRBD1 (5 bases). Germline loops: CDR1 MDHEN, CDR2 SYDVKM. This CDR3 has 16 amino acids. V dropped 2 bases and J dropped 2 bases, with 13 bases sitting between them. This CDR3 is CASSLRPQTGNQPQHF. The CDR3 bases are TGTGCCAGCAGTTTACGGCCACAGACAGGCAATCAGCCCCAGCATTTT. The full variable domain, completed using reference TRBV28 and TRBJ1-5, is DVKVTQSSRYLVKRTGEKVFLECVQDMDHENMFWYRQDPGLGLRLIYFSYDVKMKEKGDIPEGYSVSREKKERFSLILESASTNQTSMYLCASSLRPQTGNQPQHFGDGTRLSIL.

The genes are TRBV28 and TRBJ2-1; tentative D call: TRBD2 (5 bases). There are 13 residues in the CDR3. The germline CDR1 and CDR2 sequences are MDHEN and SYDVKM. The V and J ends lost 3 bases and 15 bases respectively, with 18 bases between them. The CDR3 reads CASSFASKPSTFF. The CDR3 nucleotides read TGTGCCAGCAGTTTTGCTAGCAAACCATCAACGTTCTTC.

V is TRBV6-1 and J is TRBJ2-5; TRBD2 is a possible D gene (6 bases). CDR1 is MNHNS, CDR2 SASEGT, per germline. The CDR3 sequence is 15 residues long. The V end was cut by 3 bases, the J end by 3 bases, with 14 bases between. CDR3 protein: CASSDPGTGKETQYF. CDR3 bases: TGTGCCAGCAGTGACCCCGGGACTGGAAAAGAGACCCAGTACTTC.

CDR3 loop: CASSPWRARGAHTDTQYF. In DNA form, the CDR3 reads TGTGCCAGCAGTCCCTGGAGGGCCAGGGGGGCCCACACAGATACGCAGTATTTT. This chain uses TRBV28 with TRBJ2-3, with a tentative D call TRBD1 (7 bases). The germline V gene has CDR1 MDHEN and CDR2 SYDVKM. The CDR3 spans 18 residues. V lost 5 bases and J 2 bases, leaving 23 bases between the germline ends.

V is TRBV7-8 and J is TRBJ2-1; D is possibly TRBD1 (5 bases). The CDR3 is made up of 15 amino acids. Germline loops: CDR1 SGHVS, CDR2 FQNEAQ. V lost 1 base, J lost 7 bases, and 14 bases lay in between. For the CDR3, the DNA is TGTGCCAGCAGCTTAGGCCGACGTCAGGGAAATGAGCAGTTCTTC. This gives the protein CASSLGRRQGNEQFF.

In nucleotides, the CDR3 is TGTGCCAGCAGGGGACCTGGGACGGACTCTGGAAACACCATATATTTT. It translates to CASRGPGTDSGNTIYF. The chain joins TRBV6-6 to TRBJ1-3, with TRBD1 as a possible D gene (5 bases). This CDR3 contains 16 residues. CDR1 and CDR2 (germline): MNHNY, SVGAGI (reference sequence). The germline V and J ends were trimmed by 6 bases and 0 bases, with 15 bases remaining between them.

This chain links TRBV18 with TRBJ2-7, with D perhaps matching TRBD1 (6 bases). Trimming removed 4 bases at V and 7 bases at J, with 17 bases between. The CDR3 runs to 14 residues. The germline V gene encodes CDR1 KGHSH and CDR2 LQKENI. CDR3 bases: TGTGCCAGCTCACTTGGGACATCCCGATGGGAGCAGTACTTC. It translates to CASSLGTSRWEQYF.

The chain carries TRBV10-2 and TRBJ2-3; the match to TRBD2 covers 15 bases. The CDR3 is 18 amino acids. Germline V CDR1 and CDR2: WSHSY, SAAADI. V gave up 2 bases and J gave up 3 bases; unmatched junction bases: 6. The CDR3 protein is CASSETGLAGGGTDTQYF. The CDR3, as DNA: TGCGCCAGCAGTGAGACGGGACTAGCGGGAGGAGGGACAGATACGCAGTATTTT.